The source of this T cell receptor beta chain is a study of human T cells and chemical hapten exposure. On the study more broadly: Sensitization applied 2% DPC to approximately 2 cm by approximately 2 cm of upper inner arm skin.

The CDR3 runs to 15 residues. CDR1 is SGHKS, CDR2 YYEKEE, per germline (reference sequence). V was shortened by 0 bases and J by 2 bases, with 10 bases between the two germline ends. Time point here: patch test 3, about 24 weeks after DPC sensitization. Treatment denoted: therapeutic diphenylcyclopropenone sensitization with weekly scalp DPC. Total RNA was isolated from whole blood that had not been fractionated. This clonotype has a single count. What it binds is not known. TCRdb used MiXCR to reprocess the RACE reads, holding one entry per CDR3 protein. The sample comprises roughly 100,000 distinct CDR3 sequences, 30% to 35% of which are singletons, and roughly 2.5% rests with the top ten. Study-level results: There was a positive correlation between PT1 expanded TCR counts and patch test score. Alopecia was present in the donors, so their immune response may differ from healthy people's.

Sequencing used whole blood, obtained in connection with sensitization to the hapten diphenylcyclopropenone (DPC). The receptor was derived from a man aged 35-49 years with alopecia areata. Some clones in this sample may be carry-over from other donors' samples. This chain joins TRBV5-5 and TRBJ2-3, with unresolved D. The chain's CDR3 is CASSLEGSYTDTQYF. DNA of the CDR3: TGTGCCAGCAGCTTGGAAGGATCCTACACAGATACGCAGTATTTT. Variable domain in full (rest from reference TRBV5-5 and TRBJ2-3): DAGVTQSPTHLIKTRGQQVTLRCSPISGHKSVSWYQQVLGQGPQFIFQYYEKEERGRGNFPDRFSARQFPNYSSELNVNALLLGDSALYLCASSLEGSYTDTQYFGPGTRLTVL.